These T cell receptor beta chains were read from a single sample in a study of T-cell memory formation after mild COVID-19. TCRdb reprocessed the 5' RACE reads via MiXCR and lists one record per CDR3 protein. The top ten hold roughly 21% of the sample, which has 350,000 to 500,000 distinct CDR3 sequences, roughly 18% seen once. Sequencing was performed on PBMCs or a T cell subset sorted from them (not recorded which). The receptor source for this set is a man between 18 and 29 years old who had mild COVID-19 (a few samples of this study predate the infection). Cell type and time point are not known. CDR3s include the opening cysteine and the closing phenylalanine or tryptophan. Each record gives: CDR3 DNA, CDR3 protein, J gene, D gene, V gene, clone size. A D gene is named only where the DNA matches it firmly. Size tells how often a clone was seen (once, few, many) or the class of an expanded clone, and some rows leave it out.

DNA: TGTGCCAGCAGCCCGTCAGCGGACTACTCCTACAATGAGCAGTTCTTC; CDR3: CASSPSADYSYNEQFF; J: TRBJ2-1; D: .; V: TRBV6-5; size: .
DNA: TGTGCCAGCAGCCACTCCCGGGACAGGGGATCGAGCGAGCAGTACTTC; CDR3: CASSHSRDRGSSEQYF; J: TRBJ2-7; D: TRBD1; V: TRBV6-6; size: few
DNA: TGTGCCAGTAGCAGGGCCTATGGCTACACCTTC; CDR3: CASSRAYGYTF; J: TRBJ1-2; D: .; V: TRBV11-3; size: few
DNA: TGCAGCGTGGACAGGTTGACCATGAACACTGAAGCTTTCTTT; CDR3: CSVDRLTMNTEAFF; J: TRBJ1-1; D: TRBD1; V: TRBV20-1; size: .
DNA: TGTGCCAGCAGTGGACTAGTCCGGGAGACCCAGTACTTC; CDR3: CASSGLVRETQYF; J: TRBJ2-5; D: TRBD2; V: TRBV6-5; size: few
DNA: TGTGCCTGGGGTGTACGGAACAGGAAGAACTATGGCTACACCTTC; CDR3: CAWGVRNRKNYGYTF; J: TRBJ1-2; D: .; V: TRBV30; size: .
DNA: TGCGCCAGCAGCTTGGCGGGACTTGGGCAGTTCTTC; CDR3: CASSLAGLGQFF; J: TRBJ2-1; D: .; V: TRBV5-1; size: .
DNA: TGCGCCAGCAAATTGCTGGACACTGAAGCTTTCTTT; CDR3: CASKLLDTEAFF; J: TRBJ1-1; D: .; V: TRBV5-1; size: .
DNA: TGTGCCAGCAGTAAGGGGGTCTTCGGGGGCATCACCTACGAGCAGTACTTC; CDR3: CASSKGVFGGITYEQYF; J: TRBJ2-7; D: .; V: TRBV6-2/TRBV6-3; size: few
DNA: TGCAGTGCGAGAATGGGGGACAGGGTCACAGATACGCAGTATTTT; CDR3: CSARMGDRVTDTQYF; J: TRBJ2-3; D: TRBD1; V: TRBV20-1; size: few
DNA: TGTGCCAGCAGGACTGACAGGGAGTATAGTCAGCCCCAGCATTTT; CDR3: CASRTDREYSQPQHF; J: TRBJ1-5; D: TRBD1; V: TRBV6-2/TRBV6-3; size: .
DNA: TGTGCCAGCAGCTTAACCGGATGGGATCAGCCCCAGCATTTT; CDR3: CASSLTGWDQPQHF; J: TRBJ1-5; D: .; V: TRBV7-2; size: few
DNA: TGCGCCAGCAGCCCTGGGACAGGGACCATGAACACTGAAGCTTTCTTT; CDR3: CASSPGTGTMNTEAFF; J: TRBJ1-1; D: TRBD1; V: TRBV4-1; size: .
DNA: TGTGCCAGCAGCTTAGGAACACCTTTTCACCGGACTGGAAACACCATATATTTT; CDR3: CASSLGTPFHRTGNTIYF; J: TRBJ1-3; D: .; V: TRBV7-2; size: .
DNA: TGTGCCTGGAGTGTACAGGGGGCAGATACGCAGTATTTT; CDR3: CAWSVQGADTQYF; J: TRBJ2-3; D: TRBD1; V: TRBV30; size: few
DNA: TGTGCCAGCAGCGTCCGCGACTCCACAGATACGCAGTATTTT; CDR3: CASSVRDSTDTQYF; J: TRBJ2-3; D: .; V: TRBV5-8; size: few
DNA: TGTGCCAGCAGCCCGACTAGCGGGGGGTTGGAGACCCAGTACTTC; CDR3: CASSPTSGGLETQYF; J: TRBJ2-5; D: TRBD2; V: TRBV7-2; size: few
DNA: TGTGCCAGCAGTTACTCACCAGGGGAGGAGGAAAATGAAAAACTGTTTTTT; CDR3: CASSYSPGEEENEKLFF; J: TRBJ1-4; D: .; V: TRBV6-2/TRBV6-3; size: .
DNA: TGTGCCAGCACCTCGGAGGGGGGATTGGACTACGAGCAGTACTTC; CDR3: CASTSEGGLDYEQYF; J: TRBJ2-7; D: .; V: TRBV5-6; size: many
DNA: TGTGCCAGCAGCCCTAACACAGGGATTGTGGCTGAAGCTTTCTTT; CDR3: CASSPNTGIVAEAFF; J: TRBJ1-1; D: .; V: TRBV6-5; size: .
DNA: TGTGCCAGCAGCGTAGGAGGATCCTATGGCTACACCTTC; CDR3: CASSVGGSYGYTF; J: TRBJ1-2; D: .; V: TRBV9; size: few
DNA: TGTGCCAGCAGGAAGGGACAGGGGGCCTACGAGCAGTACTTC; CDR3: CASRKGQGAYEQYF; J: TRBJ2-7; D: TRBD1; V: TRBV25-1; size: .
DNA: TGTGCCAGCAGCCCACGCATCGGGGATACGCAGTATTTT; CDR3: CASSPRIGDTQYF; J: TRBJ2-3; D: .; V: TRBV6-5; size: .
DNA: TGTGCCAGCAGCTCACCGGGACAGACTAATGAAAAACTGTTTTTT; CDR3: CASSSPGQTNEKLFF; J: TRBJ1-4; D: TRBD1; V: TRBV5-4; size: few
DNA: TGTGCCAGCAGTTACTTCCAGGGGAGGGGAAACACCATATATTTT; CDR3: CASSYFQGRGNTIYF; J: TRBJ1-3; D: .; V: TRBV6-5; size: once
DNA: TGTGCCAGCAGTTACGGACAGGCACGTACCTACGAGCAGTACTTC; CDR3: CASSYGQARTYEQYF; J: TRBJ2-7; D: TRBD1; V: TRBV6-5; size: few
DNA: TGTGCAGCCAGGCTAGCACTTTACAATGAGCAGTTCTTC; CDR3: CAARLALYNEQFF; J: TRBJ2-1; D: .; V: TRBV2; size: .
DNA: TGTGCCAGCAGTTTGGAAGCGGGGGGCCGGGGGGCCCAGTACTTC; CDR3: CASSLEAGGRGAQYF; J: TRBJ2-5; D: TRBD2; V: TRBV6-5; size: .
DNA: TGTGCCAGCAGCCGCGCCGTACTCGGGACCCAGTACTTC; CDR3: CASSRAVLGTQYF; J: TRBJ2-5; D: .; V: TRBV6-5; size: few
DNA: TGCGCCAGCAGCAAGACCCGTGAGACCCAGTACTTC; CDR3: CASSKTRETQYF; J: TRBJ2-5; D: .; V: TRBV5-1; size: many
DNA: TGTGCCAGCAGCTTGACGCCCCCGGACAGGTACTATGGCTACACCTTC; CDR3: CASSLTPPDRYYGYTF; J: TRBJ1-2; D: TRBD1; V: TRBV5-5; size: .
DNA: TGCAGTGCTAGGGGATCAAACGAGGTAGATACGCAGTATTTT; CDR3: CSARGSNEVDTQYF; J: TRBJ2-3; D: .; V: TRBV20-1; size: .
DNA: TGCAGTGTCATACGGACAGGAGGGGCCGGGGCCAACGTCCTGACTTTC; CDR3: CSVIRTGGAGANVLTF; J: TRBJ2-6; D: .; V: TRBV20-1; size: .
DNA: TGTGCCAGCAGCGACTTGGCAGATACGCAGTATTTT; CDR3: CASSDLADTQYF; J: TRBJ2-3; D: .; V: TRBV6-2/TRBV6-3; size: many
DNA: TGTGCCAGCAGCCCCGTGGTAGTCTTGAACACTGAAGCTTTCTTT; CDR3: CASSPVVVLNTEAFF; J: TRBJ1-1; D: .; V: TRBV5-5; size: .
DNA: TGTGCCAGCAGCCCAGATAGCGGGGAAGTAATCGATGAGCAGTTCTTC; CDR3: CASSPDSGEVIDEQFF; J: TRBJ2-1; D: TRBD2; V: TRBV7-9; size: few
DNA: TGTGCCAGCAGCCAAGATGACAGGGGGCTGTTTTTT; CDR3: CASSQDDRGLFF; J: TRBJ2-2; D: TRBD1; V: TRBV4-2; size: .
DNA: TGCAGTGCTACCAGCCCTGGGACAGCTTACAATGAGCAGTTCTTC; CDR3: CSATSPGTAYNEQFF; J: TRBJ2-1; D: TRBD1; V: TRBV20-1; size: .
DNA: TGTGCCAGCTGCGAGTTCGGCGGAACCTACGAGCAGTACTTC; CDR3: CASCEFGGTYEQYF; J: TRBJ2-7; D: .; V: TRBV5-4; size: .
DNA: TGTGCCAGCAGAGCCCTTTTGGCAATGAACACTGAAGCTTTCTTT; CDR3: CASRALLAMNTEAFF; J: TRBJ1-1; D: .; V: TRBV7-9; size: .
DNA: TGCGCCAGCAGGCCGATTGGCAGACGGTCCTACGAGCAGTACTTC; CDR3: CASRPIGRRSYEQYF; J: TRBJ2-7; D: .; V: TRBV4-1; size: few
DNA: TGTGCCAGCAGCCGCAGCCGGGGGCATGAGCAGTTCTTC; CDR3: CASSRSRGHEQFF; J: TRBJ2-1; D: .; V: TRBV3-1; size: few
DNA: TGTGCCAGCAGCTTGGGATTCATGAACACTGAAGCTTTCTTT; CDR3: CASSLGFMNTEAFF; J: TRBJ1-1; D: .; V: TRBV7-8; size: .
DNA: TGCGCCAGCACCCAATCGGGACAGGGGGCGTTCGATAACTATGGCTACACCTTC; CDR3: CASTQSGQGAFDNYGYTF; J: TRBJ1-2; D: TRBD1; V: TRBV5-1; size: .
DNA: TGTGCCAGCAGCTCCGGGACAGGGGGCCCCCAAGAGACCCAGTACTTC; CDR3: CASSSGTGGPQETQYF; J: TRBJ2-5; D: TRBD1; V: TRBV7-9; size: .
DNA: TGTGCCAGCAGCCAAGATATGGTAGATACGCAGTATTTT; CDR3: CASSQDMVDTQYF; J: TRBJ2-3; D: .; V: TRBV3-1; size: few
DNA: TGTGCCAGCAGTTTTCAGGGGGCGCAAGATAACTATGGCTACACCTTC; CDR3: CASSFQGAQDNYGYTF; J: TRBJ1-2; D: TRBD1; V: TRBV28; size: .
DNA: TGTGCCAGCAGCTGGGGGCCTGGGGAAAACTACGAGCAGTACTTC; CDR3: CASSWGPGENYEQYF; J: TRBJ2-7; D: .; V: TRBV27; size: .